Listed here are 22 T cell receptor beta chains from one sample, sequenced in a study of T-cell reconstitution after alpha-beta-depleted transplantation in children. Library preparation (for TCRbeta) was performed with unique molecular identifiers. TCRdb re-called the PCR reads with MiXCR, one entry per CDR3 protein. The sample lists almost 400,000 distinct CDR3 sequences, about a fifth occurring once. The specimen comprised PBMCs from the stem cell graft donor, sampled from the stem cell graft. The receptors shown here come from a human donor who donated a stem cell graft to a child with acute myeloid leukemia.

This clonotype occurred a few times. This rearrangement joins TRBV5-1 to TRBJ2-1; perhaps TRBD2 as D (5 bases). Germline V gene sequence: CDR1 SGHRS, CDR2 YFSETQ. The V gene lost 2 bases and the J gene lost 6 bases, with 9 bases spanning the gap. The CDR3 length is 13 residues. For the CDR3, the DNA is TGCGCCAGCAGCTTTCGGGCGGGCAATGAGCAGTTCTTC. This sequence encodes CASSFRAGNEQFF.

This chain joins TRBV12-3 or TRBV12-4 and TRBJ2-1; tentatively, D is TRBD2 (6 bases). The CDR3 totals 14 residues. V shed 3 bases and J shed 6 bases, with 12 bases lying between them. CDR3 bases: TGTGCCAGCAGTTTTAGTAGCGGACCCAATGAGCAGTTCTTC. This gives the protein CASSFSSGPNEQFF.

This clonotype was seen ten or more times. CDR3 region: CSVRGLGFYEQYF. The CDR3 DNA reads as TGCAGCGTCCGGGGACTAGGCTTCTACGAGCAGTACTTC. V usage is TRBV29-1 and J usage is TRBJ2-7; 8 nucleotides line up with TRBD2. The V gene's germline CDR1 is SQVTM and CDR2 ANQGSEA. The ends lost 6 bases at V and 3 bases at J; junction bases unmatched: 7. The CDR3 sequence is 13 residues long.

This clonotype was found a few times. The chain joins TRBV4-1 to TRBJ2-7; TRBD2 agrees at 8 bases. The CDR3 has 17 residues. Germline CDR1 reads MGHRA; CDR2 reads YSYEKL. Unmatched junction bases numbered 9, after V lost 2 bases and J lost 0 bases. The CDR3 sequence: CASSQTRLAMSSYEQYF. For the CDR3, the DNA is TGCGCCAGCAGCCAAACCCGACTAGCGATGAGCTCCTACGAGCAGTACTTC.

This clonotype was counted many times. The chain employs TRBV29-1 and TRBJ2-1, with TRBD1 matching over 9 bases. The CDR3 spans 14 residues. Germline assignment: CDR1 SQVTM and CDR2 ANQGSEA. After removal of 4 bases from V and 6 bases from J, the junction contained 7 bases not matched to a gene. DNA for the CDR3: TGCAGCGTTGTGGGGGACAGGGAGGCCAATGAGCAGTTCTTC. Translated, it gives CSVVGDREANEQFF.

This clonotype was recorded many times. J is TRBJ2-7 and V is TRBV4-3; 7 nucleotides align to TRBD1. CDR1 and CDR2 from the germline V gene are LGHNA and YSLEER. The CDR3 extends over 16 amino acids. V lost 0 bases, J lost 2 bases, and 7 bases stayed unmatched. The CDR3 spells CASSQEEGATAYEQYF. In DNA form, the CDR3 reads TGCGCCAGCAGCCAAGAAGAGGGGGCCACTGCCTACGAGCAGTACTTC.

The V call is TRBV4-1, the J call TRBJ2-7, with D possibly matching TRBD2 (6 bases). Trimming left V 1 base short and J 2 bases short, with 15 bases between. The CDR3 is 16 amino acids. Germline values: CDR1 MGHRA, CDR2 YSYEKL. The CDR3 sequence: CASSQAGTPVPYEQYF. The CDR3 DNA reads as TGCGCCAGCAGCCAAGCGGGGACTCCGGTACCCTACGAGCAGTACTTC.

This clonotype was seen at least ten times. This chain connects TRBV5-1 to TRBJ2-1; no reliable D call. Germline V gene sequence: CDR1 SGHRS, CDR2 YFSETQ. There are 16 residues in the CDR3. Trimming left V 4 bases short and J 4 bases short, with 18 bases between. Written as DNA, the CDR3 is TGCGCCAGCAGCGCTGGACCAGCAAGGTCTTACAATGAGCAGTTCTTC. Translated: CASSAGPARSYNEQFF.

The V and J genes are TRBV15 and TRBJ2-7; 11 bases match TRBD2. J lost 1 base, V lost 6 bases, and 5 bases had no gene match. The CDR3 covers 15 residues. The V gene's germline CDR1 is LNHNV and CDR2 YYDKDF (reference sequence). Here the CDR3 reads CATRLTSGGSYEQYF. The CDR3 DNA follows: TGTGCCACCAGACTAACTAGCGGGGGTTCCTACGAGCAGTACTTC.

Note on this clonotype: One base away lies a much larger clone, so this may be a sequencing read error. CDR3 loop: CASSEMVGQPRHF. For the CDR3, the DNA is TGTGCCAGCAGTGAAATGGTAGGGCAGCCCCGGCATTTT. This chain uses TRBV6-1 with TRBJ1-5, with D hard to call. The CDR3 is made up of 13 amino acids. CDR1 and CDR2 from the germline V gene are MNHNS and SASEGT.

CDR3: CASSQPPVGQPQHF. CDR3 DNA sequence: TGCGCCAGCAGCCAACCTCCGGTTGGTCAGCCCCAGCATTTT. The rearrangement uses TRBV4-1 and TRBJ1-5; D is uncertain. The CDR3 covers 14 residues. CDR1 is MGHRA and CDR2 is YSYEKL in the germline V gene. Trimming cost V 2 bases and J 6 bases, with 11 bases left between them.

This sequence joins TRBV4-1 and TRBJ2-7, with D maybe TRBD1 (6 bases). V lost 3 bases and J 2 bases, leaving 11 bases between the germline ends. Germline V lookup: CDR1 MGHRA, CDR2 YSYEKL. The CDR3 spans 14 residues. The CDR3 loop is CASSQETGTYEQYF. The DNA for the CDR3 is TGCGCCAGCAGCCAGGAGACAGGAACCTACGAGCAGTACTTC.

The chain is built from TRBV10-2 and TRBJ2-1; the match to TRBD2 covers 8 bases. Germline CDR1 and CDR2: WSHSY and SAAADI. The V gene end was trimmed by 5 bases and the J gene end by 7 bases; junction bases not matched to a gene: 7. This CDR3 spans 14 amino acids. CDR3: CASSPGTSRNEQFF. CDR3 in DNA: TGCGCCAGCAGTCCCGGGACTAGTAGAAATGAGCAGTTCTTC.

This chain links TRBV6-1 with TRBJ2-1, with 9 bases matching TRBD2. Losses at the gene ends were 6 bases for V and 6 bases for J; bases not matched to a gene: 9. The CDR3 has 15 amino acids. Germline CDR1 is MNHNS and CDR2 is SASEGT. The DNA of the CDR3 is TGTGCCAGCAGGAAGTTTAGCGGGAGAGGCAATGAGCAGTTCTTC. It encodes CASRKFSGRGNEQFF.

The chain recombines TRBV5-6 with TRBJ2-7; the D gene is possibly TRBD2 (6 bases). Between the trimmed V and J ends, which lost 0 bases and 5 bases, there was a span of 12 bases. CDR1 and CDR2 (germline): SGHDT, YYEEEE. This CDR3 has 14 residues. The CDR3 DNA is TGTGCCAGCAGCTTGGCCTTGGACTACAACGAGCAGTACTTC. Its translation is CASSLALDYNEQYF.

This clonotype has a handful of counts. The chain recombines TRBV12-3 or TRBV12-4 with TRBJ2-7; no definite D call. This CDR3 has 13 residues. V was clipped by 4 bases and J by 0 bases, with 7 bases between them. The CDR3: CASSWLGSYEQYF. Here the CDR3 DNA reads TGTGCCAGCAGTTGGCTGGGCTCCTACGAGCAGTACTTC.

The chain employs TRBV28 and TRBJ2-5; 9 bases are a match to TRBD2. V trimming: 2 bases; J trimming: 2 bases; junction bases outside the gene matches: 3. CDR1 and CDR2 (germline): MDHEN, SYDVKM. This CDR3 comprises 15 residues. CDR3 DNA: TGTGCCAGCAGTTTAGTAGCGGGAGTACAAGAGACCCAGTACTTC. It translates to CASSLVAGVQETQYF.

The table lists this clonotype with many counts. The CDR3 DNA reads TGTGCCAGCAGTCCAGGTTGGACAGATACGCAGTATTTT. Protein product: CASSPGWTDTQYF. The rearrangement links TRBV12-3 or TRBV12-4 to TRBJ2-3; no reliable D call. This CDR3 has 13 residues. V lost 5 bases to trimming and J lost 3 bases, with 9 bases between them.

This clonotype was seen a handful of times. V and J are TRBV25-1 and TRBJ2-1; D unresolved. This CDR3 contains 16 residues. The germline V gene encodes CDR1 MGHDK and CDR2 SYGVNS. Trimming stripped 3 bases from V and 11 bases from J, with 23 bases between. CDR3 in DNA: TGTGCCAGCAGTGATAGTGCGGTAGTAGTTGGGTTAAAGCAGTTCTTC. This codes for CASSDSAVVVGLKQFF.

Details on this clonotype: With a much larger clone just one base away, this may be a read error. This chain connects TRBV4-1 to TRBJ2-1; D not certain. The germline gives CDR1 MGHRA, CDR2 YSYEKL. This CDR3 contains 14 residues. The CDR3 DNA follows: TGCTCCAGCAGCCAAGATCTTGGATTCAATGAGCAGTTCTTC. Translation gives CSSSQDLGFNEQFF.

The rearrangement uses TRBV6-6 and TRBJ1-1, with D maybe TRBD1 (5 bases). From germline, CDR1 is MNHNY and CDR2 SVGAGI (reference sequence). V lost 6 bases to trimming and J lost 4 bases, with 9 bases between them. This CDR3 comprises 12 residues. In DNA form, the CDR3 reads TGTGCCAGCAGGGGGGAAGCCACTGAAGCTTTCTTT. Its protein product is CASRGEATEAFF.

The chain uses TRBV2 and TRBJ2-1; D perhaps matches TRBD2 (5 bases). Germline V CDR1 and CDR2: SNHLY, FYNNEI. V was shortened by 4 bases and J by 7 bases, with 11 bases between the two germline ends. The CDR3 runs 13 residues. CDR3 nucleotides: TGTGCCAGCAGTGTGGCCCGAGGGAATGAGCAGTTCTTC. This encodes CASSVARGNEQFF. Full variable domain (missing parts from reference TRBV2 and TRBJ2-1): EPEVTQTPSHQVTQMGQEVILRCVPISNHLYFYWYRQILGQKVEFLVSFYNNEISEKSEIFDDQFSVERPDGSNFTLKIRSTKLEDSAMYFCASSVARGNEQFFGPGTRLTVL.